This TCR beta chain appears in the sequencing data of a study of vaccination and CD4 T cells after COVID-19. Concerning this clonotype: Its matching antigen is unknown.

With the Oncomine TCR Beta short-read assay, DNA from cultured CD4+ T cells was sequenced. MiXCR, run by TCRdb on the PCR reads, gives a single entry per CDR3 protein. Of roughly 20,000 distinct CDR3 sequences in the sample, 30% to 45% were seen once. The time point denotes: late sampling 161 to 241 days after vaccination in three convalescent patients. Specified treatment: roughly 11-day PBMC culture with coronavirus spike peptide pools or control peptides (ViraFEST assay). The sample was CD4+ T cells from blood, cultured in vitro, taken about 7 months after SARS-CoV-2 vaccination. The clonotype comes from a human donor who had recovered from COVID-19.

The DNA of the CDR3 is TGTGCCAGCAGCAGAACTCCTAGCGGGAGTTACAATGAGCAGTTCTTC. Its translation: CASSRTPSGSYNEQFF. The chain has TRBV7-9 and TRBJ2-1; 10 positions match TRBD2. V was clipped by 5 bases and J by 4 bases; unmatched bases: 8. Germline-derived CDR1 and CDR2 are SEHNR and FQNEAQ (reference sequence). CDR3 length: 16 residues.